This is a list of T cell receptor beta chains from one sample in a study of vaccination effects on CD4 cells after COVID-19. Their recognized antigens are unknown. Sequencing used immunoSEQ multiplex PCR; TCRdb keeps in-frame clones, though not all of them. The data contain about 20,000 clones, around 70% of them singletons. The sequencing used CD4+ T cells from PBMCs cultured with SARS-CoV-2 spike peptides, collected before COVID-19 vaccination. Source of these receptors: a human donor who had a prior SARS-CoV-2 infection. Both conserved end residues are part of each CDR3. A D gene is named only where the DNA matches it firmly. Size is omitted from some rows. Given values are once, few, many or a class for expanded clones.

D	V	size	J	DNA	CDR3
.	TRBV9	.	TRBJ1-6	TGTGCCAGCAGCGTAGATGCAGGTTCGAATTCACCCCTCCACTTT	CASSVDAGSNSPLHF
.	TRBV2	.	TRBJ1-4	TGTGCCAGTAAAAGGTCTGTTGAAAATGAAAAACTGTTTTTT	CASKRSVENEKLFF
.	TRBV12-5	.	TRBJ2-3	TGTGCTAGTGGTTTGGTACCAGGGGCGTCTGGCACAGATACGCAGTATTTT	CASGLVPGASGTDTQYF
.	TRBV25-1	few	TRBJ2-7	TGTGCCAGCAGTGAACTTCATAAGCCCTACGAGCAGTACTTC	CASSELHKPYEQYF
TRBD2	TRBV6-6	.	TRBJ2-2	TGTGCCATCCTTAGACTAGCGGGAGATAGCACCGGGGAGCTGTTTTTT	CAILRLAGDSTGELFF
.	TRBV6-5	.	TRBJ1-1	TGTGCCAGCAGGGCAACGTACAGTACTGAAGCTTTCTTT	CASRATYSTEAFF
.	TRBV12-3/TRBV12-4	.	TRBJ1-1	TGTGCCAGCAGTTTGAGGGAATCCACTGAAGCTTTCTTT	CASSLRESTEAFF
.	TRBV11-2	.	TRBJ2-5	TGTGCCAGCAGCCCCCGACTGACTCAAGAGACCCAGTACTTC	CASSPRLTQETQYF
TRBD1	TRBV19	.	TRBJ1-1	TGTGCCAGTAGTATAGGTCGCAGGGGGGCCAACTTGAACACTGAAGCTTTCTTT	CASSIGRRGANLNTEAFF
TRBD1	TRBV7-2	.	TRBJ1-2	TGTGCCAGCAGCGTTACAGGGGGTTCCTATGGCTACACCTTC	CASSVTGGSYGYTF
.	TRBV24-1	.	TRBJ2-5	TGTGCCACCAGTGATTTCGGTCTCGGAGATTGGGAGACCCAGTACTTC	CATSDFGLGDWETQYF
TRBD2	TRBV2	.	TRBJ2-3	TGTGCCAGCAGGGGACTAGCGGGGGGGCCATGGGCGCAGTATTTT	CASRGLAGGPWAQYF
.	TRBV11-2	.	TRBJ2-7	TGTGCCAGCAGCTTCGACATTTATTCCTACGAGCAGTACTTC	CASSFDIYSYEQYF
.	TRBV5-1	.	TRBJ2-7	TGCGCCAGCAGCTGGGTCGTTGGAGCGAGTGCGGTGGCGAAAGAACATTACTACGAGCAGTACTTC	CASSWVVGASAVAKEHYYEQYF
.	TRBV5-5	.	TRBJ1-5	TGTGCCAGCAGCTTGGCGGGATTCTCCGATCAGCCCCAGCATTTT	CASSLAGFSDQPQHF
.	TRBV7-2	.	TRBJ1-1	TGTGCCAGCAGCTTAGTGGGAGGGTATACTGAAGCTTTCTTT	CASSLVGGYTEAFF
.	TRBV5-8	few	TRBJ1-5	TGTGCCAGCAGCGAGTTTCGGGGCAACCCTTATCAGCCCCAGCATTTT	CASSEFRGNPYQPQHF
.	TRBV5-4	once	TRBJ2-1	TGTGCCAGCAGACCCGTGGGGGGCAGGTACAATGAGCAGTTCTTC	CASRPVGGRYNEQFF
TRBD1	TRBV30	.	TRBJ1-4	TGTGCGCAAGCAAGACAGGGACGGGTCGAAAAACTGTTTTTT	CAQARQGRVEKLFF
.	TRBV27	.	TRBJ2-5	TGTGCCAGCAGGAGGGGGGAGACCCAGTACTTC	CASRRGETQYF
.	TRBV10-3	.	TRBJ2-1	TGTGCCATCAGTGAGTCGGACTTTTACAATGAGCAGTTCTTC	CAISESDFYNEQFF
.	TRBV6-5	.	TRBJ2-3	TGTGCCAGCAGTTACGTGTCCGTCACAGATACGCAGTATTTT	CASSYVSVTDTQYF
.	TRBV3-1/TRBV3-2	.	TRBJ2-3	TGTGCCAGCAGCCAAGCCAGGAGCACAGATACGCAGTATTTT	CASSQARSTDTQYF
TRBD1	TRBV5-6	few	TRBJ1-6	TGTGCCAGCACCCCCCGGGGCAGGGGGCATTCACCCCTCCACTTT	CASTPRGRGHSPLHF